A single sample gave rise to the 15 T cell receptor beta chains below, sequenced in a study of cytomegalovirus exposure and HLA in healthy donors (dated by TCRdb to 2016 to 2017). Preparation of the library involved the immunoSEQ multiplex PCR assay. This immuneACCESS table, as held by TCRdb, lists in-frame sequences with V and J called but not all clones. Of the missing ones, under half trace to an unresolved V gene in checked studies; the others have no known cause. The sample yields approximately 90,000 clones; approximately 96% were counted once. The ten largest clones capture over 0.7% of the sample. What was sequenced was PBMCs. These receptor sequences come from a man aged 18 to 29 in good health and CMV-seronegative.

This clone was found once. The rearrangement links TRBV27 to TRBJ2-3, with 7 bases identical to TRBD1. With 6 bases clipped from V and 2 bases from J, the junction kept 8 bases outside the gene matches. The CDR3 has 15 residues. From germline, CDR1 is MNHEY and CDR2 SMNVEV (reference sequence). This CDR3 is CASSPRQGVTDTQYF. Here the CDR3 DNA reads TGTGCCAGCAGCCCGAGACAGGGCGTCACAGATACGCAGTATTTT.

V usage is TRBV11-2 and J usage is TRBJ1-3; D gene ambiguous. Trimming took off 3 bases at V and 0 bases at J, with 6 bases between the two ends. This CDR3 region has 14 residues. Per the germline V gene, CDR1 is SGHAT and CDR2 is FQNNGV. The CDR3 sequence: CASSFGSSGNTIYF. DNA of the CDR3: TGTGCCAGCAGCTTTGGCAGCTCTGGAAACACCATATATTTT.

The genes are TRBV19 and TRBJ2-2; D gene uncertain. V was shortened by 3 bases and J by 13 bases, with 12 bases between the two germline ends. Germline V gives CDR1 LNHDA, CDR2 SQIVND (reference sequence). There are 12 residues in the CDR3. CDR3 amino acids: CASSIGSIGLFF. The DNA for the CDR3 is TGTGCCAGTAGTATCGGGTCCATAGGGCTGTTTTTT. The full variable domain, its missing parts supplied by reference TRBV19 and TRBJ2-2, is DGGITQSPKYLFRKEGQNVTLSCEQNLNHDAMYWYRQDPGQGLRLIYYSQIVNDFQKGDIAEGYSVSREKKESFPLTVTSAQKNPTAFYLCASSIGSIGLFFGEGSRLTVL.

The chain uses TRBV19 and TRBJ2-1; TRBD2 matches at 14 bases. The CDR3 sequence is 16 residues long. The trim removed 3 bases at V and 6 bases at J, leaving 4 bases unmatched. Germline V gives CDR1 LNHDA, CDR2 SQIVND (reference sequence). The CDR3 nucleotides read TGTGCCAGTAGTATTATCGGGACTAGCGGGGGCAATGAGCAGTTCTTC. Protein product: CASSIIGTSGGNEQFF.

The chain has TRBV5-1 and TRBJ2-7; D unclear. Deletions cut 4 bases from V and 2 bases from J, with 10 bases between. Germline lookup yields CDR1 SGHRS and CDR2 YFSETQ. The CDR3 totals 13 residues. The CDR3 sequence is CASSQRDTYEQYF. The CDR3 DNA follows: TGCGCCAGCAGCCAGAGAGACACCTACGAGCAGTACTTC.

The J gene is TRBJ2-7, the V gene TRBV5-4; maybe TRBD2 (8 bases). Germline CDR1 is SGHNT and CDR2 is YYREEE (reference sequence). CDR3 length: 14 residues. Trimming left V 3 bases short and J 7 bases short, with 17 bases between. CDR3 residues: CASSSGGGPLEQYV. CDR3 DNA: TGTGCCAGCAGCTCGGGAGGGGGCCCTCTGGAGCAGTACGTC.

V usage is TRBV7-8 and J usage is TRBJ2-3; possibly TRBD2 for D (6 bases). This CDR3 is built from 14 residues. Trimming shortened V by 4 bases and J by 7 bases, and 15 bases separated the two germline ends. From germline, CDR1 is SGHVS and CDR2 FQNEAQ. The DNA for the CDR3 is TGTGCCAGCAGCTCGGACGCTGGGAGGAATACGCAGTATTTT. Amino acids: CASSSDAGRNTQYF.

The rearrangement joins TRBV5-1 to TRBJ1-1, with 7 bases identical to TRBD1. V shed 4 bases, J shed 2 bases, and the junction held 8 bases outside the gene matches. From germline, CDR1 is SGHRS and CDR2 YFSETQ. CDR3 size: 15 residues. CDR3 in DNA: TGCGCCAGCAGCGTCACCGGGACAGAAAACACTGAAGCTTTCTTT. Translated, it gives CASSVTGTENTEAFF. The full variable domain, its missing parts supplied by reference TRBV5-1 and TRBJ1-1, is KAGVTQTPRYLIKTRGQQVTLSCSPISGHRSVSWYQQTPGQGLQFLFEYFSETQRNKGNFPGRFSGRQFSNSRSEMNVSTLELGDSALYLCASSVTGTENTEAFFGQGTRLTVV.

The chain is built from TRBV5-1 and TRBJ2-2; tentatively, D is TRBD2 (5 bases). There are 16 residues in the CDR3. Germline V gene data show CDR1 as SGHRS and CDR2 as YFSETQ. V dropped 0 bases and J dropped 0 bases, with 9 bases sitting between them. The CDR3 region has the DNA TGCGCCAGCAGCTTGGGCTGGGAGCCGAACACCGGGGAGCTGTTTTTT. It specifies CASSLGWEPNTGELFF.

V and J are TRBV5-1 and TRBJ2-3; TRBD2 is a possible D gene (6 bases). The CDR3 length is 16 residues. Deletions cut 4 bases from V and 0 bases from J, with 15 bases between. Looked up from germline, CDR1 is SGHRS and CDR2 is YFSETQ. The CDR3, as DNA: TGCGCCAGCAGCGGGGGACTTACGACTAGCACAGATACGCAGTATTTT. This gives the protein CASSGGLTTSTDTQYF.

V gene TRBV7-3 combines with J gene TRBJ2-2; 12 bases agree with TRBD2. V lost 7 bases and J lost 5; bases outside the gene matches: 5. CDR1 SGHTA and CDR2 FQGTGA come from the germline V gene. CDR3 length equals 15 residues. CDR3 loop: CASTSGRAWTGELFF. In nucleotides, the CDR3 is TGTGCCAGCACTAGCGGGAGGGCCTGGACCGGGGAGCTGTTTTTT.

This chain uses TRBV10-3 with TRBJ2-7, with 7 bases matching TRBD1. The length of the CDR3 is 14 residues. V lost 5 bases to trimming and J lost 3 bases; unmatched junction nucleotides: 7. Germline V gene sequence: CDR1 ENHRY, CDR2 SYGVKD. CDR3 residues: CAISRSRDSYEQYV. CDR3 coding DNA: TGTGCCATCAGTCGATCCCGGGACAGCTACGAGCAGTACGTC.

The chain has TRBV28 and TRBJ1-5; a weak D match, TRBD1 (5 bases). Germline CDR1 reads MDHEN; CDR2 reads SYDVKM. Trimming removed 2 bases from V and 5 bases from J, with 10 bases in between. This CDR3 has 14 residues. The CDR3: CASSLNGGYQPQHF. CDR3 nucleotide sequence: TGTGCCAGCAGTTTAAACGGGGGGTATCAGCCCCAGCATTTT.

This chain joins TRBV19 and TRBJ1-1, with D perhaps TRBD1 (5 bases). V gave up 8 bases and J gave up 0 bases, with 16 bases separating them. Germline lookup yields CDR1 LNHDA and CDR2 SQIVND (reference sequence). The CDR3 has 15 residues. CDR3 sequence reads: CASPHRTGVNTEAFF. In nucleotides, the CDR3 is TGTGCCAGTCCACACCGTACAGGAGTGAACACTGAAGCTTTCTTT.

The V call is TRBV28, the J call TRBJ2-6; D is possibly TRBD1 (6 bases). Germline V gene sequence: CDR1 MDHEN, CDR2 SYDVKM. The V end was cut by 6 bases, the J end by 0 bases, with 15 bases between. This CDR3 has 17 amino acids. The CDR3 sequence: CASRLQGLTSGANVLTF. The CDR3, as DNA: TGTGCCAGCAGGCTACAGGGTCTAACCTCTGGGGCCAACGTCCTGACTTTC.